Listed below are T cell receptor beta chains from one sample, sequenced in a study of blood T cells in healthy people across ages. One entry per CDR3 protein, called by TCRdb with MiXCR from the 5' RACE reads. The data show 890,000 or so distinct CDR3 sequences, 55% to 65% seen once. Source material: blood. These receptors came from a man aged 25 to 40 in good health. The CDR3 runs from the conserved cysteine through the conserved F or W. D genes are given only for firm matches. Where a row states a size, it is once, few, many or the class of an expanded clone; other rows omit it.

many	TRBJ1-2	.	TRBV5-6	TGTGCCAGCAGCTTGGTGCAGGGAGCCAGGGGCTATGGCTACACCTTC	CASSLVQGARGYGYTF
.	TRBJ2-6	.	TRBV6-1	TGTGCCAGCAGTGAAGCTGGGTCCCGGTGGCCCTCTGGGGCCAACGTCCTGACTTTC	CASSEAGSRWPSGANVLTF
.	TRBJ2-7	.	TRBV2	TGTGCCAGCAGTGGAGGGGGTTTGACTAACTCCTACGAGCAGTACTTC	CASSGGGLTNSYEQYF
.	TRBJ2-7	.	TRBV12-3/TRBV12-4	TGTGCCAGCAGTGGTGGTTGGAACGAGCAGTACTTC	CASSGGWNEQYF
.	TRBJ2-1	.	TRBV12-3/TRBV12-4	TGTGCCAGCAGTTTAGACACCTCGGCGAATGAGCAGTTCTTC	CASSLDTSANEQFF
.	TRBJ2-3	.	TRBV29-1	TGCAGCGGGTGCCCGAGCACAGATACGCAGTATTTT	CSGCPSTDTQYF
many	TRBJ2-7	.	TRBV7-2	TGTGCCAGCAGCTTAGTTGCTCAAGCATCCTACGAGCAGTACTTC	CASSLVAQASYEQYF
.	TRBJ2-6	TRBD1	TRBV3-1	TGTGCCAGCAGCCAACCTACAGGGGCTGGGGCCAACGTCCTGACTTTC	CASSQPTGAGANVLTF
.	TRBJ1-2	TRBD1	TRBV7-2	TGTGCCAGCAGCTTACTCCAGACAGGGAAGGGCTATGGCTACACCTTC	CASSLLQTGKGYGYTF
.	TRBJ2-7	.	TRBV2	TGTGCCAGCAGGAAACAGGAGTCCTCCTACGAGCAGTACTTC	CASRKQESSYEQYF
once	TRBJ2-7	TRBD1	TRBV4-3	TGCGCCAGCAGCCAAGCTCAACAGGGGGCCTACGAGCAGTACTTC	CASSQAQQGAYEQYF
.	TRBJ2-1	.	TRBV14	TGTGCCAGCAGCCAAGTGGGGGACGGAGACAATGAGCAGTTCTTC	CASSQVGDGDNEQFF
.	TRBJ2-3	.	TRBV4-3	TGCGCCAGCAGCCAAGATACCACGGAGGAAGGTACGCAGTATTTT	CASSQDTTEEGTQYF
.	TRBJ2-7	.	TRBV11-2	TGTGCCAGCAGCTTAGGCGGCAGAGCCTACGAGCAGTACTTC	CASSLGGRAYEQYF
.	TRBJ2-7	.	TRBV28	TGTGCCAGCACTCGAGGCGATTCCTACGAGCAGTACTTC	CASTRGDSYEQYF
.	TRBJ2-3	.	TRBV20-1	TGCAGTGCTAGACGGGGGCCAAAGGCAGATACGCAGTATTTT	CSARRGPKADTQYF
.	TRBJ2-6	.	TRBV12-3/TRBV12-4	TGTGCCAGCAGTTTGATAAGAGGGGCGGCTGGGGCCAACGTCCTGACTTTC	CASSLIRGAAGANVLTF
once	TRBJ2-1	.	TRBV7-6	TGTGCCAGCAAGGACCCGACCTACAATGAGCAGTTCTTC	CASKDPTYNEQFF
.	TRBJ2-3	TRBD2	TRBV7-9	TGTGCCAGCGGACTAGCGGGGGGGCGGCAAAATACGCAGTATTTT	CASGLAGGRQNTQYF
.	TRBJ2-3	TRBD2	TRBV20-1	TGCAGTGCTGAAAGACTAGCGGGGGGGTACACAGATACGCAGTATTTT	CSAERLAGGYTDTQYF
.	TRBJ2-5	.	TRBV7-9	TGTGTCAGCAGCGCGAACCAAGAGACCCAGTACTTC	CVSSANQETQYF
many	TRBJ2-1	.	TRBV20-1	TGCAGTGCTAGAGATCCCGGGGATTACAATGAGCAGTTCTTC	CSARDPGDYNEQFF
.	TRBJ2-3	.	TRBV12-3/TRBV12-4	TGTGCCAGCAGTCGACTGAAGGATACGCAGTATTTT	CASSRLKDTQYF
few	TRBJ2-7	.	TRBV7-2	TGTGCCAGCAGCTTAGACGGCGGAACCTACGAGCAGTACTTC	CASSLDGGTYEQYF
.	TRBJ2-1	.	TRBV6-5	TGTGCCTGCAGTTCCCCACACAGGGCCGGTAGGAATGAGCAGTTCTTC	CACSSPHRAGRNEQFF
.	TRBJ2-1	TRBD2	TRBV12-3/TRBV12-4	TGTGCCAGCAGTTCGGGGCGGGGGGACGATGAGCAGTTCTTC	CASSSGRGDDEQFF
.	TRBJ2-5	TRBD2	TRBV4-2	TGTGCCAGCAGCCAAGATGGTCTAGCGGGGGGCGGAGAGACCCAGTACTTC	CASSQDGLAGGGETQYF
.	TRBJ1-5	.	TRBV3-1	TGTGCCAGCAGCCCTTCCGGGGATTCACAGCCCCAGCATTTT	CASSPSGDSQPQHF
.	TRBJ2-1	TRBD2	TRBV10-3	TGTACCATCAGAACTAGCGGGGGGAGTTCTGGCAATGAGCAGTTCTTC	CTIRTSGGSSGNEQFF
.	TRBJ1-5	.	TRBV29-1	TGCAGCGCGGCCGCGGGACTCGGAAGCAATCAGCCCCAGCATTTT	CSAAAGLGSNQPQHF
few	TRBJ2-1	TRBD2	TRBV9	TGTGCCAGCAGCGTTATAGCGGGGGGTTACAATGAGCAGTTCTTC	CASSVIAGGYNEQFF